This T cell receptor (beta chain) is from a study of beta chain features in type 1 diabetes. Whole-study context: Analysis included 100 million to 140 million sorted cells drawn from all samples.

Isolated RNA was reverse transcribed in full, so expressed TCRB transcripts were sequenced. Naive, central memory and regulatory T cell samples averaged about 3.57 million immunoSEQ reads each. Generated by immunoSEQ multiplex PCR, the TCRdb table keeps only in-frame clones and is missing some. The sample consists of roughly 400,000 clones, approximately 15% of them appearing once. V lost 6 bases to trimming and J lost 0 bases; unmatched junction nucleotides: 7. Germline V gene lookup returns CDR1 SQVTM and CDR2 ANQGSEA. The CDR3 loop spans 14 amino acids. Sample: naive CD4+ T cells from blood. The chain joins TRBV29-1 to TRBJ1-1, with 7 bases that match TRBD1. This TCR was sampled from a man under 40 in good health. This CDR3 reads CSVKPGQMNTEAFF. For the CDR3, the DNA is TGCAGCGTAAAACCGGGACAGATGAACACTGAAGCTTTCTTT.